Listed below are T cell receptor beta chains from one sample, sequenced in a study of cytomegalovirus exposure and HLA in healthy donors. Clones were read by immunoSEQ multiplex PCR, and TCRdb kept only the in-frame ones, dropping some. The table shows 90,000 to 140,000 clones, with around 80% occurring only once. The sequenced sample was PBMCs. These receptors came from a man aged 35 to 55 in good health and CMV-seropositive. Both conserved end residues are part of each CDR3. The order of the fields is D gene, J gene, CDR3 length, V gene, clone size, CDR3 protein, CDR3 DNA. D genes are given only for firm matches. Size tells how often a clone was seen (once, few, many) or the class of an expanded clone, and some rows leave it out.

D gene: .
J gene: TRBJ1-1
CDR3 length: 14
V gene: TRBV7-9
clone size: .
CDR3 protein: CASIRAAGNTEAFF
CDR3 DNA: TGTGCCAGCATCAGGGCCGCCGGGAACACTGAAGCTTTCTTT

D gene: .
J gene: TRBJ2-5
CDR3 length: 12
V gene: TRBV7-2
clone size: .
CDR3 protein: CASSFLWETQYF
CDR3 DNA: TGTGCCAGCAGCTTCCTATGGGAGACCCAGTACTTC

D gene: .
J gene: TRBJ2-7
CDR3 length: 15
V gene: TRBV14
clone size: once
CDR3 protein: CASSQASGSLSEQYF
CDR3 DNA: TGTGCCAGCAGCCAAGCATCAGGGTCCCTCTCCGAGCAGTACTTC

D gene: TRBD2
J gene: TRBJ2-5
CDR3 length: 18
V gene: TRBV15
clone size: .
CDR3 protein: CATSRALRLAGHQETQYF
CDR3 DNA: TGTGCCACCAGCAGAGCACTCCGACTAGCGGGGCATCAAGAGACCCAGTACTTC

D gene: .
J gene: TRBJ2-5
CDR3 length: 13
V gene: TRBV7-8
clone size: .
CDR3 protein: CASSSNREGTQYF
CDR3 DNA: TGTGCCAGCAGCTCCAACAGGGAGGGGACCCAGTACTTC

D gene: .
J gene: TRBJ1-2
CDR3 length: 13
V gene: TRBV6-1
clone size: once
CDR3 protein: CASSNTEFYGYTF
CDR3 DNA: TGTGCCAGCAGCAATACAGAATTTTATGGCTACACCTTC

D gene: TRBD2
J gene: TRBJ2-1
CDR3 length: 15
V gene: TRBV10-3
clone size: .
CDR3 protein: CAITGTGLAYNEQFF
CDR3 DNA: TGTGCCATCACAGGAACGGGACTAGCTTACAATGAGCAGTTCTTC

D gene: TRBD1
J gene: TRBJ1-1
CDR3 length: 14
V gene: TRBV6-5
clone size: .
CDR3 protein: CASSYSAGGTEAFF
CDR3 DNA: TGTGCCAGCAGTTACTCGGCAGGGGGGACTGAAGCTTTCTTT

D gene: .
J gene: TRBJ2-7
CDR3 length: 12
V gene: TRBV2
clone size: .
CDR3 protein: CASSDRSAEQYF
CDR3 DNA: TGTGCCAGCAGTGATCGGAGCGCCGAGCAGTACTTC

D gene: TRBD1
J gene: TRBJ1-2
CDR3 length: 16
V gene: TRBV18
clone size: .
CDR3 protein: CASSTRDRGANYGYTF
CDR3 DNA: TGTGCCAGCTCAACTCGGGACAGGGGGGCGAACTATGGCTACACCTTC

D gene: TRBD1
J gene: TRBJ1-3
CDR3 length: 16
V gene: TRBV5-4
clone size: .
CDR3 protein: CASSRGQGFPGNTIYF
CDR3 DNA: TGTGCCAGCAGCAGAGGACAGGGGTTTCCTGGAAACACCATATATTTT

D gene: .
J gene: TRBJ1-1
CDR3 length: 14
V gene: TRBV15
clone size: once
CDR3 protein: CATSAQGPNTEAFF
CDR3 DNA: TGTGCCACCAGCGCCCAGGGGCCGAACACTGAAGCTTTCTTT

D gene: TRBD2
J gene: TRBJ2-1
CDR3 length: 15
V gene: TRBV7-3
clone size: .
CDR3 protein: CASSAGAGPYNEQFF
CDR3 DNA: TGTGCCAGCAGCGCGGGAGCGGGGCCGTACAATGAGCAGTTCTTC